This entry is about one T cell receptor beta chain. These data are taken from a study of OX40 agonist ivuxolimab in advanced cancers. Sequencing was performed with immunoSEQ multiplex PCR; in TCRdb, only in-frame clones are kept and a portion is missing. Of about 50,000 clones in the sample, approximately 79% were seen once. CDR1 SGHRS and CDR2 YFSETQ come from the germline V gene. CDR3 size: 14 residues. Trimming stripped 4 bases from V and 3 bases from J, with 14 bases between. The chain couples TRBV5-1 to TRBJ2-7; perhaps D is TRBD1 or TRBD2 (6 bases each). The input for sequencing was CD4+ or CD8+ T cells sorted from blood, taken in a trial of the OX40 agonist ivuxolimab. This clonotype originated in an adult with an advanced solid tumor such as melanoma, head and neck, liver or kidney cancer. The CDR3 reads CASSISGGYYEQYF. In nucleotides, the CDR3 is TGCGCCAGCAGCATCTCCGGGGGCTACTACGAGCAGTACTTC.